This T cell receptor (beta chain) was documented in a study of blood T cells in healthy people across ages. Study in general: The capture of about one barcoded beta molecule per two T cells was achieved by template switching.

This CDR3 contains 11 residues. Per germline, CDR1 LGHDT and CDR2 YNNKEL (reference sequence). This clonotype has a handful of counts. The antigen is unknown. One end of the junction is discordant with germline, which a read error may explain. Study-wide points: A roughly linear age-dependent decrease characterized TCR beta diversity per million T cells.

Through a sample-barcoded 5' primer and a J-beta primer mix, a second PCR was run for 7 to 11 cycles. TCRdb ran MiXCR on the 5' RACE reads and lists one entry per CDR3 protein. The repertoire includes some 800,000 distinct CDR3 sequences, 20% to 30% of them detected once, and under 4.5% sits in the top ten. In addition, the sample was reused for a study of T cells of mothers and their children.

The genes are TRBV3-1 and TRBJ2-5; D is unclear. The assigned J gene may be wrong: the sequence end matches TRBJ2-1 better. The specimen sequenced was blood. This TCR came from a boy younger than 18 in good health. CDR3 nucleotides: TGTACCAGCAGCCAGTACAATGAGCAGTTCTTC. This codes for CTSSQYNEQFF.